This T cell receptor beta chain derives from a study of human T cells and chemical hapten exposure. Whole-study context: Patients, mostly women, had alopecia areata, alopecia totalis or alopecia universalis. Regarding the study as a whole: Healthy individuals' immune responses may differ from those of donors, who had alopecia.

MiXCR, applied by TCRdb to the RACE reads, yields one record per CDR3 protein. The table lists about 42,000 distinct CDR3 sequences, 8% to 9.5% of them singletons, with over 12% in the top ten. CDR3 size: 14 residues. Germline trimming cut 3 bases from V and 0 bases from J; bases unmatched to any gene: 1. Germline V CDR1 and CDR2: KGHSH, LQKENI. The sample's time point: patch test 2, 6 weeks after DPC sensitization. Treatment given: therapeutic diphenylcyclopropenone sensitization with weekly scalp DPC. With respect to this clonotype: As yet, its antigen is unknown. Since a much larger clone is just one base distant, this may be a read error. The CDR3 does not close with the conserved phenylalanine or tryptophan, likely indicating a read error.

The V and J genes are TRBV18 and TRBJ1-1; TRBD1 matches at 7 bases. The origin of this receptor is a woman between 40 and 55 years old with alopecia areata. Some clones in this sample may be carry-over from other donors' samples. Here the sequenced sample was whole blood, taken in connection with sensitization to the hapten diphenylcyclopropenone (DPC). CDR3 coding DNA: TGTGCCAGCTCACCGGGACAGATGAACACTGAAGCTTTCATT. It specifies CASSPGQMNTEAFI.